The sequence of this T cell receptor beta chain was determined in a study of T cells after yellow fever vaccination. Study-wide results and caveats: Highly abundant clonotypes carried over from the bulk population could end up in FACS-sorted repertoires as contaminants. Peaking on day 5 versus 15, the secondary response was faster but weaker.

This clonotype has just a few counts. What it binds is not known. Template switching with 5'RACE generated the TCR cDNA and added a universal primer site and UMIs. Via MiXCR, TCRdb re-called the 5' RACE reads, giving one row per CDR3 protein. The profile shows just over 300,000 distinct CDR3 sequences, around 4% of them singletons. Sequences were derived from PBMCs, sampled on the day of the yellow fever booster vaccination. This receptor was identified in a man aged 18 to 35 who received the YFV17D yellow fever vaccine.

The CDR3 coding sequence is TGTGCCAGCAGCTCACGACAGGCGTTAGGGGGCTACACCTTC. Amino acids: CASSSRQALGGYTF. V usage is TRBV7-9 and J usage is TRBJ1-2, with D perhaps matching TRBD1 (6 bases). From germline, CDR1 is SEHNR and CDR2 FQNEAQ (reference sequence). This CDR3 has 14 amino acids. The ends were cut back, 4 bases at V and 8 bases at J, with 17 bases in the middle.